The clone carrying this TCR beta chain turned up a few times. Its specificity is not known. The data were obtained in a study of post-analysis software for immune sequencing data. Study overall: The study covered relapsing-remitting, secondary progressive and progressive-relapsing courses of multiple sclerosis.

Whole-study results and caveats: Included in a set of five TRBV segments more frequent in patients than controls were TRBV5-6, TRBV5-1 and TRBV20-1. F-measure co-clustering was strong for batch-matched samples. Normalized Chao1 diversity was significantly lower in multiple sclerosis patients than in controls.

Germline V gene data show CDR1 as DFQATT and CDR2 as SNEGSKA (reference sequence). The CDR3 is made up of 13 amino acids. Unique molecular identifiers featured in each of the TCR beta cDNA libraries. TCRdb re-called the PCR reads through MiXCR, storing one row per CDR3 protein. The table has about 570,000 distinct CDR3 sequences, roughly 34% seen once. The rearrangement uses TRBV20-1 and TRBJ2-1, with D possibly matching TRBD2 (6 bases). The DNA end lines up better with TRBJ2-7; the J call may be wrong. Sequencing was carried out using blood. This receptor was identified in a girl aged 2-17 years with multiple sclerosis. CDR3 region: CSASRTMYNEQYF. Here the CDR3 DNA reads TGCAGTGCCTCACGGACTATGTACAATGAGCAGTACTTC.